A selection of T cell receptor beta chains follows, all from one sample in a study of cytomegalovirus exposure and HLA in healthy donors. Data came from immunoSEQ multiplex PCR; TCRdb stores just in-frame clones and leaves some out. The sample contains about 100,000 clones, more than 65% of which appear only once. The sequencing sample was made of PBMCs. Receptors originate from a woman between 45 and 60 years old in good health and CMV-seropositive. The conserved cysteine and the conserved F or W are not part of the CDR3 here.

CDR3	V
AWSPGVDYGYT	TRBV30
ASSQEIRSSYNSPLH	TRBV14
ASSLQAYNEQF	TRBV5-6
ASRSPRDRNYEQY	TRBV11-2
ASSVATGGTANEKLF	TRBV9
ASSEISGRDTNEQF	TRBV25-1
ASSPGLAQETQY	TRBV5-4
AWTRDRGNQPQH	TRBV30
ASSGRTGSYT	TRBV27
ASSLRTGFYGYT	TRBV5-4
SVFYGGSQH	TRBV29-1
SSSSLEGPSYEQY	TRBV7-9